This T cell receptor (beta chain) was sequenced in a study of cytomegalovirus exposure and HLA in healthy donors. Findings of the study overall: There were some 150 TCR beta chains listed as cytomegalovirus-associated. In the 120 validation repertoires, a later analysis found that first-cohort TCR clusters tended to co-occur.

A note on this clone: Antigen specificity is unknown.

Profiling relied on immunoSEQ multiplex PCR, and the TCRdb table lists in-frame clones only, not all of them. This repertoire shows approximately 160,000 clones, roughly 83% found once; its top ten account for 10%. There are 15 residues in the CDR3. The germline CDR1 and CDR2 sequences are MNHEY and SMNVEV (reference sequence). The V end lost 5 bases, the J end lost 1 base, and 15 bases lay between the germline ends. The TCR comes from a man younger than 45 in good health and CMV-seropositive. Source material: PBMCs. This chain connects TRBV27 to TRBJ2-7; TRBD1 might be the D (5 bases). In DNA form, the CDR3 reads TGTGCCAGCAGTCCCGGAGATACAGGATCCTACGAGCAGTACTTC. This sequence encodes CASSPGDTGSYEQYF.